Listed here is a single T cell receptor (beta chain). Source study methods: Nucleated cell number was recorded as an estimate derived from reference gene primer amplification. The data were produced by immunoSEQ multiplex PCR, yet TCRdb's version contains in-frame clones alone and is incomplete. That table gives V, J and clone size, and the DNA gave D and trimming. The top ten hold 3% of the sample, which has 120,000 to 150,000 clones, around four fifths seen once. This specimen comes from a study of blood T cell repertoires in COVID-19. Study background: Acute-phase and convalescent COVID-19 samples originated in the United States, Italy and Spain. PBMCs, B-cell-depleted T cells, or T cells provided the cDNA or gDNA that made up the material.

V lost 0 bases, J lost 5 bases, and 3 bases stayed unmatched. Germline loops: CDR1 MNHEY, CDR2 SVGAGI. This CDR3 contains 15 residues. This sequence joins TRBV6-5 and TRBJ1-5, with 8 nucleotides matching TRBD1. The sequence came from a middle-aged woman with active or convalescent COVID-19. Sequenced: peripheral blood. The CDR3 is CASSYSARGHQPQHF. The CDR3 region has the DNA TGTGCCAGCAGTTACTCAGCCAGGGGGCATCAGCCCCAGCATTTT.